A selection of T cell receptor beta chains follows, all from one sample in a study of response to subunit inactivated influenza vaccine. TCRdb reanalysed the RT-PCR reads using MiXCR and keeps one entry per CDR3 protein. The repertoire includes 600,000 to 850,000 distinct CDR3 sequences, 12% to 15% of them detected once, and less than 9% sits in the top ten. The sample here was PBMCs from blood, taken around 15 days before vaccination. The receptors here all came from a man between 50 and 59 years old who received an inactivated influenza vaccine. CDR3s leave out the opening cysteine and the closing phenylalanine or tryptophan. A clone size is listed for some rows: how often the clone was seen (once, few, many), or a class if it is expanded.

14,TRBV6-5,.,ASSFLTPGLWGTQY
13,TRBV5-1,.,ASSFIADSSYEQY
11,TRBV18,.,ASSPMSPDQQY
13,TRBV2,few,ASSDLPRPGDTQY
13,TRBV20-1,.,SASDGTAAGNTIY
13,TRBV5-1,.,ASSLPTGYVNEQF
10,TRBV4-3,.,ASSQDSLGLI
14,TRBV20-1,.,SARDYRGTSNQPQH
17,TRBV11-2,few,ASSSSFAGGRTPGYGYT
13,TRBV7-6,few,ASSLASGQLYEQY
9,TRBV5-6,few,ASSREYEQF
13,TRBV4-3,.,ASSQGLAGLYERY
13,TRBV5-1,few,ASSYHRTTHYGYT
12,TRBV7-2,few,ASSSTGINYGYT
16,TRBV4-3,many,ASSQVLAGGLGTGELF
15,TRBV13,few,ASSAWTSGGTYNEQF
11,TRBV10-3,few,AIRGRTLNEQF
13,TRBV20-1,few,SAIEVTSAHNEQF
14,TRBV5-1,few,ASSAFSTGTSTEAF
13,TRBV2,.,ASSEVGGRNYEQY
13,TRBV12-3/TRBV12-4,few,ASSFGGASNQPQH
11,TRBV19,.,ASSVVHNTEAF
11,TRBV7-9,.,ASSSSAGETQY
13,TRBV3-1,.,ASSQVGGSGNEQF
13,TRBV10-3,few,AISDSGTPTYEQY
11,TRBV20-1,.,SARSYEDYGYT
14,TRBV18,.,ASSPISGRDYNEQF
13,TRBV3-1,.,ASTGGAGREGRTF